These T cell receptor beta chains were read from a single sample in a study of T cells expressing NK-cell markers. TCRdb derives one entry per CDR3 protein from the 5' RACE reads, leaving out DNA. This sample's table reports 350,000 to 400,000 distinct CDR3 sequences. Material: blood T cells: a sorted CD56 or NKG2C T cell subset, CD4+ or CD8+ T cells, or bulk PBMC T cells (not recorded which). Receptor source: a woman aged 50 to 65 in good health. Each CDR3 is given with its conserved first and last residue.

TRBV12-3/TRBV12-4	TRBJ2-2	CASSGGKNTGELFF
TRBV10-3	TRBJ2-2	CAISPDRTRDGELFF
TRBV24-1	TRBJ2-2	CATSPSGRAERTGELFF
TRBV5-5	TRBJ2-3	CASSLHVGASTDTQYF
TRBV6-2/TRBV6-3	TRBJ1-6	CASSYQEWNSPLHF
TRBV7-9	TRBJ1-1	CASSLGTDMNTEAFF
TRBV3-1	TRBJ2-6	CASSLGLAGSGANVLTF
TRBV24-1	TRBJ2-1	CATSDLRRGRQGDEQFF
TRBV7-8	TRBJ2-1	CASSLLGLPNEQFF
TRBV19	TRBJ1-2	CASRPGELAGGYTF
TRBV20-1	TRBJ2-7	CSARSPSGRAYEQYF
TRBV18	TRBJ2-1	CASSPLSGRSLPEQFF
TRBV29-1	TRBJ2-3	CSIEQGAGTDTQYF
TRBV7-8	TRBJ2-7	CASSLVPAGGGEQYF
TRBV28	TRBJ1-1	CASTVGGVVEAFF
TRBV3-1	TRBJ2-2	CASSHRPGLAGGPNTGELFF
TRBV19	TRBJ2-1	CASSGKQGLVQFF
TRBV14	TRBJ1-3	CASSQALGGNTIYF
TRBV7-9	TRBJ2-1	CASSAGTSGRSEQFF
TRBV29-1	TRBJ1-4	CSVETGGREKLFF
TRBV7-9	TRBJ2-1	CASSAGGGLGDEQFF
TRBV20-1	TRBJ2-3	CSATFSGRAGGSTDTQYF